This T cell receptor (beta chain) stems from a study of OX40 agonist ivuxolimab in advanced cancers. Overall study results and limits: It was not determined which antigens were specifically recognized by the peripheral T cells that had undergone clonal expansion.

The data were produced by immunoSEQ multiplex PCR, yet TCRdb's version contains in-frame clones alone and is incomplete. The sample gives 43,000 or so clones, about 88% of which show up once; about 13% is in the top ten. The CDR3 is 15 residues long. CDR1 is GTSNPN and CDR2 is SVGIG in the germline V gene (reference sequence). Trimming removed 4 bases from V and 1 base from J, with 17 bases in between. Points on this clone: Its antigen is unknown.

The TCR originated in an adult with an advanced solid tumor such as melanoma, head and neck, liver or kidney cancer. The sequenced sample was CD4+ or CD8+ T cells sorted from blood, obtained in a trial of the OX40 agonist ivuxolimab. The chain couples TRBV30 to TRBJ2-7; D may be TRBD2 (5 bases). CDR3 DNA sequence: TGTGCCTGGACCCGGACCGGGAAACGATCCTACGAGCAGTACTTC. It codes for CAWTRTGKRSYEQYF.